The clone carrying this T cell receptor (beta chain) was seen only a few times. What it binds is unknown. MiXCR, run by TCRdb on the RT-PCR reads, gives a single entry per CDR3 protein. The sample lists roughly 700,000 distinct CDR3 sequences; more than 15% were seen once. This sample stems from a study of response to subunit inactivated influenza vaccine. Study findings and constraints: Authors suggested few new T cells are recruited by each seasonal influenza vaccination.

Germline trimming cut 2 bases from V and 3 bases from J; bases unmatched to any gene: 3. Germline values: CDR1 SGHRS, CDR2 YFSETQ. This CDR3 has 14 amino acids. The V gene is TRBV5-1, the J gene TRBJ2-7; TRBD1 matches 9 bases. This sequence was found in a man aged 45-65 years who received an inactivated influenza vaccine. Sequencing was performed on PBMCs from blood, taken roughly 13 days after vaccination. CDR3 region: CASSFTGGVYEQYF. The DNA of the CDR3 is TGCGCCAGCAGCTTTACAGGGGGCGTCTACGAGCAGTACTTC.